The clone carrying this T cell receptor beta chain has a handful of counts. The table came from immunoSEQ multiplex PCR; TCRdb's copy has only in-frame clones and leaves some out. Of 15,000 to 20,000 clones listed, approximately 95% were seen once; the top ten hold over 4%. The data originate from a study of blood T cell repertoires in COVID-19. Study at large: From T cells, B-cell-depleted T cells, or PBMCs came the material, which was cDNA or gDNA.

There are 14 residues in the CDR3. V was clipped by 3 bases and J by 4 bases; unmatched bases: 7. Germline V gene data show CDR1 as DFQATT and CDR2 as SNEGSKA (reference sequence). The V gene is TRBV20-1, the J gene TRBJ1-2, with 8 bases identical to TRBD1. This clonotype was obtained from a woman aged 50 to 65 with active COVID-19. Material: peripheral blood. For the CDR3, the DNA is TGCAGTGCTAGTGCCCCAGGGGGCGTCTATGGCTACACCTTC. This sequence encodes CSASAPGGVYGYTF.